This T cell receptor (beta chain) was profiled in a study of technical replicates of blood from a handful of donors. The germline V and J ends were trimmed by 4 bases and 1 base, with 14 bases remaining between them. This CDR3 contains 15 residues. Looked up from germline, CDR1 is SGHRS and CDR2 is YFSETQ. Assay used: immunoSEQ multiplex PCR; TCRdb lists only in-frame clones, some missing. The table shows 70,000 to 95,000 clones, with approximately 97% occurring only once. Material for sequencing was T cells isolated from PBMCs. The TCR sequence derives from a human donor in good health. The rearrangement joins TRBV5-1 to TRBJ1-1, with a tentative D call TRBD1 (5 bases). CDR3 residues: CASSGAGTGNTEAFF. CDR3 nucleotide sequence: TGCGCCAGCAGCGGAGCCGGGACTGGGAACACTGAAGCTTTCTTT.